This T cell receptor (beta chain) emerged from a study of T cells in localized non-small cell lung cancer. This clone came up once. Its antigen remains unknown. Generated by immunoSEQ multiplex PCR, the TCRdb table keeps only in-frame clones and is missing some. Here the sample spans approximately 31,000 clones, approximately 90% being singletons. The length of the CDR3 is 17 residues. CDR1 and CDR2 (germline): LNHDA, SQIVND (reference sequence). With V trimmed by 0 bases and J by 2 bases, 5 bases remained unmatched. Study-wide findings and caveats: Out of the top 100 tumor clones, a median about 57 were seen in adjacent lung.

This receptor was identified in a man aged 40 to 70 with stage III lung adenocarcinoma. Sequenced here: peripheral blood mononuclear cells, sampled before any cancer treatment. The gene calls are TRBV19 and TRBJ2-3; TRBD1 aligns across 10 bases. CDR3 bases: TGTGCCAGTAGTATAGAGACAGGGGGCGCTTACACAGATACGCAGTATTTT. Its protein is CASSIETGGAYTDTQYF.